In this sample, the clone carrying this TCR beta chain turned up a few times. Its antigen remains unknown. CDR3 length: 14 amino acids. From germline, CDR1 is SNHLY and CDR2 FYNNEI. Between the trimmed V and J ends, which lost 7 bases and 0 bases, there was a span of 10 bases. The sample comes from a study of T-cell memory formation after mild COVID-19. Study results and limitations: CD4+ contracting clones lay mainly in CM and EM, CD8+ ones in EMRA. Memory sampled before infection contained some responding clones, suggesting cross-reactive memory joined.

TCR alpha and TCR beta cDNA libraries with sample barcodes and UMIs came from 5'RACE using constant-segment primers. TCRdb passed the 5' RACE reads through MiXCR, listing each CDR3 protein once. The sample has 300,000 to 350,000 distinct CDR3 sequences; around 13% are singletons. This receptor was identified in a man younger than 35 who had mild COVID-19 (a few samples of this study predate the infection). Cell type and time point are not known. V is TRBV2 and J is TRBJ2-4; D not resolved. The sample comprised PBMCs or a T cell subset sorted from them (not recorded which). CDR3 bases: TGTGCCAGCACGCCCGACTTAGCCAAAAACATTCAGTACTTC. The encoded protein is CASTPDLAKNIQYF.